The 32 T cell receptor beta chains below come from one sample, sequenced in a study of pediatric ulcerative colitis. Clones were sequenced by immunoSEQ multiplex PCR, and TCRdb holds only the in-frame ones, with some missing. Here the sample spans fewer than 40,000 clones, approximately 82% being singletons. The sequencing sample was made of blood. The receptors originated from a boy between 10 and 17 years old with severe ulcerative colitis.

This sequence joins TRBV7-6 and TRBJ1-1; D is perhaps TRBD1 (6 bases). This CDR3 is built from 15 residues. Germline CDR1 reads SGHVS; CDR2 reads FNYEAQ. Trimming left V 2 bases short and J 1 base short, with 11 bases between. Written as DNA, the CDR3 is TGTGCCAGCAGCTTATACGCACAGGGGAACACTGAAGCTTTCTTT. Translating it yields CASSLYAQGNTEAFF.

The V gene is TRBV28, the J gene TRBJ2-5; D remains unclear. Germline values: CDR1 MDHEN, CDR2 SYDVKM. V was shortened by 2 bases and J by 2 bases, with 12 bases between the two germline ends. CDR3 length: 15 amino acids. The CDR3 sequence: CASSLGWRKQETQYF. The CDR3 nucleotides read TGTGCCAGCAGTTTAGGTTGGCGGAAGCAAGAGACCCAGTACTTC.

The rearrangement uses TRBV27 and TRBJ2-2; tentatively, D is TRBD1 (6 bases). Per the germline V gene, CDR1 is MNHEY and CDR2 is SMNVEV (reference sequence). This CDR3 is built from 14 residues. The ends were cut back, 5 bases at V and 13 bases at J, with 20 bases in the middle. The CDR3 DNA sequence: TGTGCCAGCAGTCTGTCGCAGGACAGTAATTGGCTGTTTTTT. Protein: CASSLSQDSNWLFF.

The V gene is TRBV5-8, the J gene TRBJ2-5; no firm D call. V was clipped by 0 bases and J by 2 bases, with 5 bases between them. Germline CDR1 SGHTS, CDR2 YDEGEE. The CDR3 extends over 13 amino acids. The CDR3 region has the DNA TGTGCCAGCAGCTTGGTTAATCAAGAGACCCAGTACTTC. Amino acids: CASSLVNQETQYF.

The chain is built from TRBV27 and TRBJ2-7; 9 nucleotides match TRBD1. Looked up from germline, CDR1 is MNHEY and CDR2 is SMNVEV (reference sequence). CDR3 length equals 15 residues. V lost 2 bases, J lost 4 bases, and 6 bases stayed unmatched. The CDR3 nucleotides are TGTGCCAGCAGTTTAAAGGGACAGGGTGTTTACGAGCAGTACTTC. Amino acid sequence: CASSLKGQGVYEQYF.

The CDR3 DNA reads as TGTGCCAGCAGCTTGACTAGCGGCTCAGAGACCCAGTACTTC. It yields the protein CASSLTSGSETQYF. The gene calls are TRBV7-9 and TRBJ2-5, with 9 positions matching TRBD2. This CDR3 has 14 amino acids. The J segment lost 4 bases and the V segment lost 3 bases, leaving 3 bases of the junction unmatched. CDR1 and CDR2 from the germline V gene are SEHNR and FQNEAQ (reference sequence).

In its sample, this clone was seen once. V gene TRBV30 combines with J gene TRBJ2-7, with a tentative D call TRBD1 (6 bases). Trimming shortened V by 0 bases and J by 2 bases, and 11 bases separated the two germline ends. Germline CDR1 is GTSNPN and CDR2 is SVGIG (reference sequence). The CDR3 sequence is 14 residues long. Here the CDR3 reads CAWSVGGNAYEQYF. DNA for the CDR3: TGTGCCTGGAGTGTAGGGGGAAACGCCTACGAGCAGTACTTC.

The chain employs TRBV4-3 and TRBJ2-3, with D hard to call. The CDR3 runs 13 residues. The V gene lost 3 bases and the J gene lost 6 bases, with 10 bases spanning the gap. CDR1 LGHNA and CDR2 YSLEER come from the germline V gene. CDR3 DNA sequence: TGCGCCAGCAGCCAGCGAAAGGCGGATACGCAGTATTTT. This translates into CASSQRKADTQYF.

The chain links TRBV29-1 to TRBJ1-5; D might be TRBD1 (5 bases). With 4 bases removed from V and 8 bases from J, the gap between germline ends came to 15 bases. CDR3 size: 13 residues. Germline loops: CDR1 SQVTM, CDR2 ANQGSEA. CDR3: CSVAGGGLEPQHF. The CDR3 DNA is TGCAGCGTTGCCGGGGGTGGGTTGGAGCCCCAGCATTTT.

The genes are TRBV7-9 and TRBJ1-2; a weak D match, TRBD1 (5 bases). Germline loops: CDR1 SEHNR, CDR2 FQNEAQ (reference sequence). The CDR3 has 16 amino acids. The ends were cut back, 5 bases at V and 3 bases at J, with 19 bases in the middle. The CDR3 DNA is TGTGCCAGCAGCCCGTGGTGGGGGATCAGGGACTATGGCTACACCTTC. This translates into CASSPWWGIRDYGYTF. Full variable domain (missing parts from reference TRBV7-9 and TRBJ1-2): DTGVSQNPRHKITKRGQNVTFRCDPISEHNRLYWYRQTLGQGPEFLTYFQNEAQLEKSRLLSDRFSAERPKGSFSTLEIQRTEQGDSAMYLCASSPWWGIRDYGYTFGSGTRLTVV.

This chain joins TRBV2 and TRBJ1-5, with D maybe TRBD1 (5 bases). This CDR3 spans 12 amino acids. Germline loops: CDR1 SNHLY, CDR2 FYNNEI. CDR3 in DNA: TGTGGGAACGGGGGAGGCAATCAGCCCCAGCATTTT. Protein: CGNGGGNQPQHF.

As DNA, the CDR3 is TGTGCCAGCAGTGAAAAAAATTTAGTTTTAGTAATGGCAGGGGGCGTCGCAGATACGCAGTATTTT. Its protein is CASSEKNLVLVMAGGVADTQYF. The V gene is TRBV6-1, the J gene TRBJ2-3; TRBD1 agrees at 8 bases. Looked up from germline, CDR1 is MNHNS and CDR2 is SASEGT. This CDR3 has 22 amino acids. V lost 2 bases and J lost 4; bases outside the gene matches: 26.

This clone was recorded only once. The V call is TRBV5-4, the J call TRBJ1-4, with TRBD1 identical over 9 bases. CDR1 and CDR2 (germline): SGHNT, YYREEE (reference sequence). V was pared by 0 bases and J by 7 bases, with 7 bases of the junction left unmatched. CDR3 length equals 16 residues. The CDR3 DNA reads TGTGCCAGCAGCTTGGGACCGGGACAGGGCGGTGAAAAACTGTTTTTT. Translation: CASSLGPGQGGEKLFF. Complete variable domain (other parts from reference TRBV5-4 and TRBJ1-4): ETGVTQSPTHLIKTRGQQVTLRCSSQSGHNTVSWYQQALGQGPQFIFQYYREEENGRGNFPPRFSGLQFPNYSSELNVNALELDDSALYLCASSLGPGQGGEKLFFGSGTQLSVL.

The rearrangement joins TRBV6-6 to TRBJ1-5; 7 bases match TRBD1. Germline V lookup: CDR1 MNHNY, CDR2 SVGAGI (reference sequence). This CDR3 spans 15 amino acids. V was pared by 4 bases and J by 4 bases, with 7 bases of the junction left unmatched. CDR3 DNA sequence: TGTGCCAGCAGTTTTCCACAGGGGACAAATCAGCCCCAGCATTTT. Amino acid sequence: CASSFPQGTNQPQHF.

The rearrangement links TRBV11-2 to TRBJ2-7, with TRBD2 as a possible D gene (5 bases). The germline CDR1 and CDR2 sequences are SGHAT and FQNNGV. V lost 1 base and J lost 3, with 7 bases in between. CDR3 size: 13 residues. CDR3 sequence reads: CASSLGLHYEQYF. Here the CDR3 DNA reads TGTGCCAGCAGCTTAGGACTACACTACGAGCAGTACTTC.

The V gene is TRBV4-2, the J gene TRBJ2-3; 9 bases fit TRBD2. Losses at the gene ends were 0 bases for V and 4 bases for J; bases not matched to a gene: 5. This CDR3 region has 16 residues. The germline gives CDR1 LGHNA, CDR2 YNFKEQ. CDR3 region: CASSQEEASGADTQYF. The CDR3 bases are TGTGCCAGCAGCCAAGAAGAGGCTAGCGGGGCAGATACGCAGTATTTT.

This clone turned up a few times. J is TRBJ2-2 and V is TRBV2, with D possibly TRBD1 on 5 matching bases. Looked up from germline, CDR1 is SNHLY and CDR2 is FYNNEI. The CDR3 consists of 14 residues. Trimming shortened V by 7 bases and J by 4 bases, and 13 bases separated the two germline ends. The CDR3 DNA reads as TGTGCCAGCAAATGGACAACCACCACCGGGGAGCTGTTTTTT. This encodes CASKWTTTTGELFF.

V and J are TRBV7-9 and TRBJ1-4, with D tentatively TRBD1 (6 bases). Trimming removed 4 bases from V and 0 bases from J, with 18 bases in between. Germline CDR1 reads SEHNR; CDR2 reads FQNEAQ (reference sequence). The CDR3 runs to 18 residues. In DNA, the CDR3 is TGTGCCAGCAGCTCGATACTGTTCAGGGACACAACTAATGAAAAACTGTTTTTT. Translating gives CASSSILFRDTTNEKLFF. The whole variable domain, remainder taken from reference TRBV7-9 and TRBJ1-4, is DTGVSQNPRHKITKRGQNVTFRCDPISEHNRLYWYRQTLGQGPEFLTYFQNEAQLEKSRLLSDRFSAERPKGSFSTLEIQRTEQGDSAMYLCASSSILFRDTTNEKLFFGSGTQLSVL.

V and J are TRBV19 and TRBJ2-3, with TRBD1 as a possible D gene (5 bases). Trimming stripped 2 bases from V and 6 bases from J, with 9 bases between. Germline CDR1 and CDR2: LNHDA and SQIVND (reference sequence). The CDR3 has 13 residues. The CDR3 here is CASSIPGIDTQYF. The CDR3 DNA is TGTGCCAGTAGTATACCAGGGATTGATACGCAGTATTTT. The full variable domain, rest sourced from reference TRBV19 and TRBJ2-3, is DGGITQSPKYLFRKEGQNVTLSCEQNLNHDAMYWYRQDPGQGLRLIYYSQIVNDFQKGDIAEGYSVSREKKESFPLTVTSAQKNPTAFYLCASSIPGIDTQYFGPGTRLTVL.

The CDR3 loop reads CASSHAARQGGYYEQYF. CDR3 DNA: TGTGCCAGCAGCCATGCGGCCCGGCAGGGGGGATACTACGAGCAGTACTTC. The rearrangement links TRBV14 to TRBJ2-7, with D possibly TRBD1 on 7 matching bases. The length of the CDR3 is 17 residues. Germline V gene lookup returns CDR1 SGHDN and CDR2 FVKESK. Trimming took off 3 bases at V and 3 bases at J, with 21 bases between the two ends. The full variable domain, rest sourced from reference TRBV14 and TRBJ2-7, is EAGVTQFPSHSVIEKGQTVTLRCDPISGHDNLYWYRRVMGKEIKFLLHFVKESKQDESGMPNNRFLAERTGGTYSTLKVQPAELEDSGVYFCASSHAARQGGYYEQYFGPGTRLTVT.

The chain combines TRBV19 with TRBJ1-5; TRBD1 might be the D (6 bases). The CDR3 spans 15 residues. V was pared by 6 bases and J by 0 bases, with 12 bases between. In germline, CDR1 is LNHDA, CDR2 SQIVND (reference sequence). DNA for the CDR3: TGTGCCAGTAGCCCAACAGGGTATAGCAATCAGCCCCAGCATTTT. Its translation: CASSPTGYSNQPQHF.

The genes are TRBV13 and TRBJ1-1, with a possible D match to TRBD1 (5 bases). The CDR3 has 15 residues. Germline V lookup: CDR1 PRHDT, CDR2 FYEKMQ (reference sequence). Trimming pared 1 base from V and 5 bases from J, leaving 14 bases between. This CDR3 is CASSLDQGIVTEAFF. The CDR3, as DNA: TGTGCCAGCAGCTTAGATCAGGGTATTGTTACTGAAGCTTTCTTT.

The V call is TRBV15, the J call TRBJ2-1; 9 positions match TRBD1. The CDR3 consists of 14 residues. Germline CDR1 and CDR2: LNHNV and YYDKDF (reference sequence). V trimming: 6 bases; J trimming: 5 bases; junction bases outside the gene matches: 5. DNA of the CDR3: TGTGCCACCAGTCCACAGGGGGCCGACAATGAGCAGTTCTTC. This gives the protein CATSPQGADNEQFF.

V gene TRBV18 combines with J gene TRBJ2-6; D may be TRBD1 or TRBD2 (5 bases each). Germline loops: CDR1 KGHSH, CDR2 LQKENI. Trimming stripped 3 bases from V and 2 bases from J, with 14 bases between. This CDR3 has 17 amino acids. The CDR3 region has the DNA TGTGCCAGCTCACCCCTAGGGGACCGCGCTGGGGCCAACGTCCTGACTTTC. It is translated as CASSPLGDRAGANVLTF.

DNA of the CDR3: TGTGCCAGCAGCTTAGATGCAGGTTTGAACACTGAAGCTTTCTTT. Protein product: CASSLDAGLNTEAFF. V and J are TRBV7-6 and TRBJ1-1; the D is unclear. Trimming cost V 1 base and J 0 bases, with 9 bases left between them. In germline, CDR1 is SGHVS, CDR2 FNYEAQ. The CDR3 length is 15 residues.

The CDR3 spells CASSLEQGGYTF. The CDR3 coding sequence is TGTGCCAGCAGCTTAGAACAGGGTGGCTACACCTTC. The rearrangement uses TRBV11-2 and TRBJ1-2; tentative D call: TRBD1 (6 bases). The CDR3 has 12 amino acids. With 0 bases removed from V and 7 bases from J, the gap between germline ends came to 6 bases. CDR1 is SGHAT and CDR2 is FQNNGV in the germline V gene.

The chain joins TRBV2 to TRBJ2-3, with D unresolved. The CDR3 length is 11 residues. CDR1 is SNHLY and CDR2 is FYNNEI in the germline V gene. V lost 3 bases and J lost 9, with 7 bases in between. CDR3 region: CASSEVGTQYF. DNA of the CDR3: TGTGCCAGCAGTGAGGTGGGCACGCAGTATTTT.

The chain has TRBV9 and TRBJ2-1; D is possibly TRBD2 (6 bases). Trimming took off 2 bases at V and 0 bases at J, with 12 bases between the two ends. CDR1 and CDR2 from the germline V gene are SGDLS and YYNGEE. This CDR3 region has 16 residues. This CDR3 is CASSVRGGASYNEQFF. The CDR3 DNA is TGTGCCAGCAGCGTGCGGGGTGGGGCCTCCTACAATGAGCAGTTCTTC.

The chain has TRBV27 and TRBJ2-7, with 8 nucleotides matching TRBD1. Looked up from germline, CDR1 is MNHEY and CDR2 is SMNVEV (reference sequence). Losses at the gene ends were 6 bases for V and 2 bases for J; bases not matched to a gene: 6. The CDR3 totals 14 residues. The CDR3 here is CASRPGQGAYEQYF. CDR3 bases: TGTGCCAGCAGGCCCGGACAGGGCGCCTACGAGCAGTACTTC.

This chain joins TRBV5-1 and TRBJ1-6; 9 bases match TRBD1. Germline trimming cut 0 bases from V and 7 bases from J; bases unmatched to any gene: 2. CDR3 length equals 15 residues. CDR1 and CDR2 (germline): SGHRS, YFSETQ. CDR3 residues: CASSLEGTGNSPLHF. The CDR3 DNA sequence: TGCGCCAGCAGCTTGGAGGGGACAGGGAATTCACCCCTCCACTTT.

The chain has TRBV10-3 and TRBJ1-1; no reliable D call. The CDR3 is made up of 16 amino acids. CDR1 ENHRY and CDR2 SYGVKD come from the germline V gene. The germline V and J ends were trimmed by 5 bases and 4 bases, with 20 bases remaining between them. The CDR3 DNA reads TGTGCCATCAGTTCCGAGGTTGCAGTCGGGATCACTGAAGCTTTCTTT. Protein: CAISSEVAVGITEAFF.

This clone was counted a few times. The V gene is TRBV14, the J gene TRBJ2-3; D unresolved. Looked up from germline, CDR1 is SGHDN and CDR2 is FVKESK. This CDR3 is built from 16 residues. The germline V and J ends were trimmed by 0 bases and 3 bases, with 13 bases remaining between them. CDR3 DNA sequence: TGTGCCAGCAGCCAAGATCCGGGCCTATCGACAGATACGCAGTATTTT. This translates into CASSQDPGLSTDTQYF.